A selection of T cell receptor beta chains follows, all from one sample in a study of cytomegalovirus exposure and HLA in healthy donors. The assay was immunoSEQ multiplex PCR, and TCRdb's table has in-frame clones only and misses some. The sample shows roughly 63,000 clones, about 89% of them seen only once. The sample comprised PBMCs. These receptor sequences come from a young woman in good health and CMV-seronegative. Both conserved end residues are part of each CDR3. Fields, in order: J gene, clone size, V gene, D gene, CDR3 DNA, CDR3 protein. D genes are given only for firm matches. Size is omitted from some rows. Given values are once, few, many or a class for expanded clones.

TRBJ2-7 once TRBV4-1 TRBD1 TGCGCCAGCAGCCAAGGCCGCACAGGGGGTTCCTACGAGCAGTACTTC CASSQGRTGGSYEQYF
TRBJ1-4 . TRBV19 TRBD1 TGTGCCAGTAGTCCTGACAGGGGGAATGAAAAACTGTTTTTT CASSPDRGNEKLFF
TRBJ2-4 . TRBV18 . TGTGCCAGCTCACACCCGGGAACGGCCAAAAACATTCAGTACTTC CASSHPGTAKNIQYF
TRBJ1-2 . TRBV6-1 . TGTGCCAGCAGTGAATCCCTAGGCGGGGCTAACTATGGCTACACCTTC CASSESLGGANYGYTF
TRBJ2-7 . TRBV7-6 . TGTGCCAGCAGCTGGGAGGGGGATCTTAGCTCCTACGAGCAGTACTTC CASSWEGDLSSYEQYF
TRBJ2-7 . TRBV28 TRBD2 TGTGCCAGCAGTTCGCATTCGGGGGGGGACTCCTACGAGCAGTACTTC CASSSHSGGDSYEQYF
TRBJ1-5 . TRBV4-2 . TGTGCCAGCAGCCAAGCGCACCCAGGGAGCAATCAGCCCCAGCATTTT CASSQAHPGSNQPQHF
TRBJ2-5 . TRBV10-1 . TGCGCCAGCAGCACCGTCAGGGGAGAGACCCAGTACTTC CASSTVRGETQYF
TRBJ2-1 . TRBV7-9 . TGTGCCAGCACCCCTTACAATGAGCAGTTCTTC CASTPYNEQFF
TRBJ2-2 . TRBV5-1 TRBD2 TGCGCCAGCAGCTTGGTTCTCGCGGGAGGGCCAGTAACCGGGGAGCTGTTTTTT CASSLVLAGGPVTGELFF
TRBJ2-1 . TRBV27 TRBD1 TGTGCCAGCAGGACAGGGGGCGTAGAGCAGTTCTTC CASRTGGVEQFF
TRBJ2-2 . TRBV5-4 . TGTGCCTTCCACAGCAGAAACACCGGGGAGCTGTTTTTT CAFHSRNTGELFF
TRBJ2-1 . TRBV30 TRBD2 TGTGCCTGGAGTGTACTTGGCGGGAGAGGGTACAATGAGCAGTTCTTC CAWSVLGGRGYNEQFF
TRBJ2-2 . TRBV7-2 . TGTGCCAGCAGCAAGCTGAACACCGGGGAGCTGTTTTTT CASSKLNTGELFF
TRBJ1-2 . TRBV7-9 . TGTGCCAGCAGCCCCACCCGGAGCTATGGCTACACCTTC CASSPTRSYGYTF
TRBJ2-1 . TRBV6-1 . TGTGCCAGCAGTGAAGCCTTTGAGCAGTTCTTC CASSEAFEQFF
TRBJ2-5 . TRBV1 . TGCACCAACCCCCTAACCTCGACTAGCGGGGCTGAGACCCAGTACTTC CTNPLTSTSGAETQYF
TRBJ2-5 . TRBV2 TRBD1 TGTGCCAGCAGTCTACGCGACAGGGTGGAGACCCAGTACTTC CASSLRDRVETQYF
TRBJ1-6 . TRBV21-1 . TGTGCCAGCAGCAAGGGACAGGGGACGGATTCACCCCTCCACTTT CASSKGQGTDSPLHF
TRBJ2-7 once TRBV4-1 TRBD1 TGCGCCAGCAGCCAACCCGGGACAGGGGGCGACGAGCAGTACTTC CASSQPGTGGDEQYF
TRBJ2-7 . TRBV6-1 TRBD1 TGTGCCAGCAGTGACCCCCCCGGGACAGGTGACGAGCAGTACTTC CASSDPPGTGDEQYF
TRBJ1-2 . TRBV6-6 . TGTGCCAGCAGCCGGGGACAAAGGAATGTCAACTATGGCTACACCTTC CASSRGQRNVNYGYTF